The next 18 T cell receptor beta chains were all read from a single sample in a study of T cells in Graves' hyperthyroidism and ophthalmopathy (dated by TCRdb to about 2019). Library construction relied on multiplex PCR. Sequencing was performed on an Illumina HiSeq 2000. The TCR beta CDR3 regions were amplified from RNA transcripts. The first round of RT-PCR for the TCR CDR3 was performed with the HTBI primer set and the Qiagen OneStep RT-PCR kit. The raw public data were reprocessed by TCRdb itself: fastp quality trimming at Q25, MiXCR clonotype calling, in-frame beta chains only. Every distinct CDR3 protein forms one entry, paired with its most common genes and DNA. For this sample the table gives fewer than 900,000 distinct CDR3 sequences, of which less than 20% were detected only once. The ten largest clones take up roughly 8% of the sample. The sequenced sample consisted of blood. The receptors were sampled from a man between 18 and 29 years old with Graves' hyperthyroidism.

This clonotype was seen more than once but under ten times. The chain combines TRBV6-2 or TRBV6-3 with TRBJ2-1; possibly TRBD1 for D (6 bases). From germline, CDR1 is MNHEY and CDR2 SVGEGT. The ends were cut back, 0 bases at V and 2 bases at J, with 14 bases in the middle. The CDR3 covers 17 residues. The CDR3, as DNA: TGTGCCAGCAGTTACTCGGAGAGGGCAGGGGCCTACAATGAGCAGTTCTTC. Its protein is CASSYSERAGAYNEQFF.

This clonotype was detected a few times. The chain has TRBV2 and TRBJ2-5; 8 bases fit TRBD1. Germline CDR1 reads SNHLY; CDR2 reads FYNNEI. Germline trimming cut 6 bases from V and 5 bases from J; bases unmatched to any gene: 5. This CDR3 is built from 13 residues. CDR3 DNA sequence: TGTGCCAGCAGAAGACAGGGGATGGAGACCCAGTACTTC. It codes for CASRRQGMETQYF.

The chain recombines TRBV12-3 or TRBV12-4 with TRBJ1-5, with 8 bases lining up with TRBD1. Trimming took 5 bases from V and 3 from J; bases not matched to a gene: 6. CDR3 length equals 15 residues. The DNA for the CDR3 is TGTGCCAGCAGTCGTACAGGGGGATTCAATCAGCCCCAGCATTTT. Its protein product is CASSRTGGFNQPQHF.

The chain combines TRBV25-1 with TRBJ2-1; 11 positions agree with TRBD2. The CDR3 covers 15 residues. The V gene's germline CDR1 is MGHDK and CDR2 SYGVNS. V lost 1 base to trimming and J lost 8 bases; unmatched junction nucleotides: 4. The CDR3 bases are TGTGCCAGCAGTGAATCGGTAGCGGGAGGGGATGAGCAGTTCTTC. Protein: CASSESVAGGDEQFF.

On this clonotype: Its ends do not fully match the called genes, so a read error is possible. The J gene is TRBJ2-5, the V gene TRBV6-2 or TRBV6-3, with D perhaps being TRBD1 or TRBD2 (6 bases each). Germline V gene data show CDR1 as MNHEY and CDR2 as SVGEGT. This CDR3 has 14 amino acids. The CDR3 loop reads CASSYDGGQETRYF. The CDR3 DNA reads TGTGCCAGCAGTTACGACGGGGGACAAGAGACCCGGTACTTC.

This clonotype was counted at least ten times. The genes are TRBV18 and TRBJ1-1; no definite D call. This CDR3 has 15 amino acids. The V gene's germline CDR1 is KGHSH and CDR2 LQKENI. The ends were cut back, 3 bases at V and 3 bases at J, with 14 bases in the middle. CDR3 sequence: CASSPEQGSYTEAFF. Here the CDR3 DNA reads TGTGCCAGCTCACCGGAACAAGGGTCGTACACTGAAGCTTTCTTT.

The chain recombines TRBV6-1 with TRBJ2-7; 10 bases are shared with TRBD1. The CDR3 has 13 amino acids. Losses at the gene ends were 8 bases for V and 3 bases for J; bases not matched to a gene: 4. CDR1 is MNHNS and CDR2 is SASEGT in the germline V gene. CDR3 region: CASDRGPLYEQYF. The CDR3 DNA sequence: TGTGCCAGCGACAGGGGGCCCCTCTACGAGCAGTACTTC.

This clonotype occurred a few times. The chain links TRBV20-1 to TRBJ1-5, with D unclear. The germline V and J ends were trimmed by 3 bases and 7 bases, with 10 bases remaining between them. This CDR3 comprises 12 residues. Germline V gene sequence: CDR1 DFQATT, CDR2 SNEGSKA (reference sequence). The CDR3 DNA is TGCAGTGCTAGCCAACCGGGGCAGCCCCAGCATTTT. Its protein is CSASQPGQPQHF.

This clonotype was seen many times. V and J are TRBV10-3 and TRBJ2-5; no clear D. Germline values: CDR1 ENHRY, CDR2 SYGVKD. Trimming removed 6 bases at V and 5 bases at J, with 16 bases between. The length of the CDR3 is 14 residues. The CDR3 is CAIRADTQEETQYF. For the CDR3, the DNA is TGTGCCATCAGGGCCGACACTCAGGAGGAGACCCAGTACTTC.

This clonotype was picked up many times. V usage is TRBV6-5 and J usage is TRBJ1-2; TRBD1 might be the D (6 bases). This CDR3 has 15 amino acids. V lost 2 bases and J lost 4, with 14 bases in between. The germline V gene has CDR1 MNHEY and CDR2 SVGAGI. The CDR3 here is CASSYHLGQAYGYTF. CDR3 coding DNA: TGTGCCAGCAGTTACCACCTGGGACAAGCCTATGGCTACACCTTC.

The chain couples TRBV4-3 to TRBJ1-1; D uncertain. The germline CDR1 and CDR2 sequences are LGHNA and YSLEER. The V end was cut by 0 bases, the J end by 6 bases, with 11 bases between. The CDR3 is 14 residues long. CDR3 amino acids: CASSQDEGWAEAFF. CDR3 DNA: TGCGCCAGCAGCCAAGATGAGGGTTGGGCTGAAGCTTTCTTT.

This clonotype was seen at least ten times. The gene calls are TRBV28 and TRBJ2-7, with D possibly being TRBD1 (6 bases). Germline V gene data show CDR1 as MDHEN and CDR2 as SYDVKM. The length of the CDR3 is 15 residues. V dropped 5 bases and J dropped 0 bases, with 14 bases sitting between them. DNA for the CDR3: TGTGCCAGCAGTCGCAGGACAGATAGCTCCTACGAGCAGTACTTC. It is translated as CASSRRTDSSYEQYF.

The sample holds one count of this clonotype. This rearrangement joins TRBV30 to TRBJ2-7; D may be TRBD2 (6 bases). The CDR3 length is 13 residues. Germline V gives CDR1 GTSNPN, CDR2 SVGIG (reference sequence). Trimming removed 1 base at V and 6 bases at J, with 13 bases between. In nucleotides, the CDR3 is TGTGCCTGGAGTGGGGCGGGGAATGGCGAGCAGTACTTC. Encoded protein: CAWSGAGNGEQYF.

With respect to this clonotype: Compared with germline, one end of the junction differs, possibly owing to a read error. The CDR3 region is CASSQGTDYSPLHF. CDR3 nucleotides: TGTGCCAGCAGCCAAGGGACAGATTATTCACCCCTTCACTTT. The J gene is TRBJ1-6, the V gene TRBV3-1; a weak D match, TRBD1 (6 bases). CDR1 and CDR2 from the germline V gene are LGHDT and YNNKEL (reference sequence). The CDR3 is 14 amino acids.

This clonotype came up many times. CDR3 region: CATSEGLNSSGRPDTQYF. DNA for the CDR3: TGTGCCACCAGTGAAGGTCTGAATTCAAGCGGGAGACCAGATACGCAGTATTTT. The V gene is TRBV24-1, the J gene TRBJ2-3; 8 bases map to TRBD2. The CDR3 loop spans 18 amino acids. The germline V gene encodes CDR1 KGHDR and CDR2 SFDVKD. The ends lost 4 bases at V and 4 bases at J; junction bases unmatched: 15.

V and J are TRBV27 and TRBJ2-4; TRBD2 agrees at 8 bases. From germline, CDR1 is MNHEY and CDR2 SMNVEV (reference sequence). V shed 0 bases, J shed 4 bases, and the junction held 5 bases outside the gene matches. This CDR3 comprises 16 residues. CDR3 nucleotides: TGTGCCAGCAGTTTATCGATAACTAGCGGTAAAAACATTCAGTACTTC. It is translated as CASSLSITSGKNIQYF.

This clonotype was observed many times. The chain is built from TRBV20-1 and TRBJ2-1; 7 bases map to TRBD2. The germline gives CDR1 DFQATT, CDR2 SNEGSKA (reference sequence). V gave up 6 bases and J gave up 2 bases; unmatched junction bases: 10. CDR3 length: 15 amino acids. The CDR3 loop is CSAGDQGRAYNEQFF. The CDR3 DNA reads TGCAGTGCGGGGGACCAAGGGAGGGCCTACAATGAGCAGTTCTTC.

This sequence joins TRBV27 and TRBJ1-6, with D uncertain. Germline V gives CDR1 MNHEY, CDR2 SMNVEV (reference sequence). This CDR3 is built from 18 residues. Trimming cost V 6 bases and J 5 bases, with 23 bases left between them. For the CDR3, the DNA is TGTGCCAGCAGACTCGAATTCGACTCTATTCGGAATAATTCACCCCTCCACTTT. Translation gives CASRLEFDSIRNNSPLHF.